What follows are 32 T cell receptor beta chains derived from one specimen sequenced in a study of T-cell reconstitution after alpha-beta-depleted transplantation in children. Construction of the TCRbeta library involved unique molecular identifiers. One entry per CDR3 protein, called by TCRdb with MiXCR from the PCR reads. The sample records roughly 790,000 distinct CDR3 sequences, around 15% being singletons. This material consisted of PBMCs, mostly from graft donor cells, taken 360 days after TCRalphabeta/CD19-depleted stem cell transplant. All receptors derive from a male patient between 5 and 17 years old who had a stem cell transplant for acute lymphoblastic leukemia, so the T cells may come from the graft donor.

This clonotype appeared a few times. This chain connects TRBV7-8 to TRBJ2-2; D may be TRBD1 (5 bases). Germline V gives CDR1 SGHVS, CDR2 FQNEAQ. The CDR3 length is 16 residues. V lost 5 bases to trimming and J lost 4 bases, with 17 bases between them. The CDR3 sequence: CASSPAQGLGTGELFF. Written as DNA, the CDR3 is TGTGCCAGCAGCCCCGCCCAGGGTCTGGGCACCGGGGAGCTGTTTTTT.

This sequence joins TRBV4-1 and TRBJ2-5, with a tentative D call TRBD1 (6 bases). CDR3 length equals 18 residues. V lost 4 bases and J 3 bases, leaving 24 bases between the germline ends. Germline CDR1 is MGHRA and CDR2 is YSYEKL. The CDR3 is CASSLEGESAWLKETQYF. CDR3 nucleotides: TGCGCCAGCAGCCTTGAGGGGGAGTCGGCTTGGTTGAAAGAGACCCAGTACTTC.

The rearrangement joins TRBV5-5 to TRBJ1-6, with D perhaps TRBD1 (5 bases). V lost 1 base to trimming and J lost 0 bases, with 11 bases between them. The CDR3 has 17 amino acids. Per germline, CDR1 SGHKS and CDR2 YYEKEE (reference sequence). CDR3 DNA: TGTGCCAGCAGCTTGCGGCAGGGAGGCTCCTATAATTCACCCCTCCACTTT. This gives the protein CASSLRQGGSYNSPLHF.

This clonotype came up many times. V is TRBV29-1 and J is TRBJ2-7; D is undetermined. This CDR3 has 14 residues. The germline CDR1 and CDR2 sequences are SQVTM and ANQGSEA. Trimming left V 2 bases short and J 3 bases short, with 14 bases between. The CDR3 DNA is TGCAGCGTTGAACTGCCGGGCCCGAACTACGAGCAGTACTTC. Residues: CSVELPGPNYEQYF.

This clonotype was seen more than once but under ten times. The CDR3 region has the DNA TGCGCCAGCAGCTTGGGGGATACCTATGGCTACACCTTC. It yields the protein CASSLGDTYGYTF. The chain combines TRBV5-1 with TRBJ1-2; D remains unclear. The V end was cut by 0 bases, the J end by 4 bases, with 7 bases between. Germline V gene lookup returns CDR1 SGHRS and CDR2 YFSETQ. The CDR3 spans 13 residues. Using reference TRBV5-1 and TRBJ1-2 for the parts outside the CDR3, the full variable domain is KAGVTQTPRYLIKTRGQQVTLSCSPISGHRSVSWYQQTPGQGLQFLFEYFSETQRNKGNFPGRFSGRQFSNSRSEMNVSTLELGDSALYLCASSLGDTYGYTFGSGTRLTVV.

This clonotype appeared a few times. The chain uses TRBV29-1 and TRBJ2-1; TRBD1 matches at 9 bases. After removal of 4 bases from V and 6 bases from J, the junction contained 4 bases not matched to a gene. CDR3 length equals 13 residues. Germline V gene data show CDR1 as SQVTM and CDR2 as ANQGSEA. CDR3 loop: CSVAGQGGNEQFF. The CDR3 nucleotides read TGCAGCGTTGCGGGACAGGGAGGCAATGAGCAGTTCTTC.

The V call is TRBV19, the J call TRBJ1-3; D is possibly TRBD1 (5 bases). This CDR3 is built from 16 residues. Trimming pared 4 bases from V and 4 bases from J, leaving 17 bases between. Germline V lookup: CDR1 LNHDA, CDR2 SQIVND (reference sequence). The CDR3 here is CASSTHSGTSGNTIYF. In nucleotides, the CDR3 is TGTGCCAGTAGTACCCACTCCGGGACGTCCGGAAACACCATATATTTT.

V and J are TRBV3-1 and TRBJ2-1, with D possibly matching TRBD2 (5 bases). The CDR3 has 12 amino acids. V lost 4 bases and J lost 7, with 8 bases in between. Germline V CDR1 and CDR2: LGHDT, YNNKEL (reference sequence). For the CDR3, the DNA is TGTGCCAGCAGCCGTGTAGCGAATGAGCAGTTCTTC. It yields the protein CASSRVANEQFF.

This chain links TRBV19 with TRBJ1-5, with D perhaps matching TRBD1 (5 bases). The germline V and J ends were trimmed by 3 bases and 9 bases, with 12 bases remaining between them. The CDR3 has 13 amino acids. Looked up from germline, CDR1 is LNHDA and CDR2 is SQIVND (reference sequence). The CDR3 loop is CASSISQVRPQHF. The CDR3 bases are TGTGCCAGTAGTATCTCACAGGTGCGGCCCCAGCATTTT.

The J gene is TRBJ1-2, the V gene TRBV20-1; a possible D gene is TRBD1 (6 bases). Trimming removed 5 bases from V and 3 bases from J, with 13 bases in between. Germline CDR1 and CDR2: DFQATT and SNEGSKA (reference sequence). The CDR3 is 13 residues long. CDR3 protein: CSAPRDTYYGYTF. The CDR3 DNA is TGCAGTGCTCCCCGGGACACATACTATGGCTACACCTTC.

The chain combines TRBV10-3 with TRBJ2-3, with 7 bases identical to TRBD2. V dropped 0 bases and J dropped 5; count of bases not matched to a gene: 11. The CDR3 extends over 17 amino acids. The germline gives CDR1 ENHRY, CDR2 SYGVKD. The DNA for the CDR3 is TGTGCCATCAGTGAGTCCTCACGGGCGAGCGGGAAAGATACGCAGTATTTT. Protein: CAISESSRASGKDTQYF.

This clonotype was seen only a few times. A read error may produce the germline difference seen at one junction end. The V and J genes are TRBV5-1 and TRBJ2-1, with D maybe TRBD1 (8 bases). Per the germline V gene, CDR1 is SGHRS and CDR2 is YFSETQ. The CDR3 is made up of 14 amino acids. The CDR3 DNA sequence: TGCGCCAGCACCTTGGGGGGGACAGGTGGTGAGCAGTTCTTC. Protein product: CASTLGGTGGEQFF.

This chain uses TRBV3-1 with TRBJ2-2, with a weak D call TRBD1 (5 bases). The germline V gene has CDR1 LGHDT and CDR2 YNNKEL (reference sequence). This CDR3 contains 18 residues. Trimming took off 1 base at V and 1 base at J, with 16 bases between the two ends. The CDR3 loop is CASSQAHPDNLNTGELFF. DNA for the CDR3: TGTGCCAGCAGCCAAGCCCACCCGGACAACCTGAACACCGGGGAGCTGTTTTTT.

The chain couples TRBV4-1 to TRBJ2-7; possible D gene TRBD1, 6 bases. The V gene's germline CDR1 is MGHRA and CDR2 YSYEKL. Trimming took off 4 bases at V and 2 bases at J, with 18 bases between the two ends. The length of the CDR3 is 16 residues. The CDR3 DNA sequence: TGCGCCAGCAGCCTTCAATCGGCAGGGGAAGCCTACGAGCAGTACTTC. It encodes CASSLQSAGEAYEQYF.

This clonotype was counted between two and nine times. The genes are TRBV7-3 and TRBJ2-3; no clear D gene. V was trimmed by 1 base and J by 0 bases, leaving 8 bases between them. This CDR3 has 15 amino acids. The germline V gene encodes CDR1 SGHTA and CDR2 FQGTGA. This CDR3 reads CASSLMGLSTDTQYF. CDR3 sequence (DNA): TGTGCCAGCAGCTTAATGGGATTGAGCACAGATACGCAGTATTTT.

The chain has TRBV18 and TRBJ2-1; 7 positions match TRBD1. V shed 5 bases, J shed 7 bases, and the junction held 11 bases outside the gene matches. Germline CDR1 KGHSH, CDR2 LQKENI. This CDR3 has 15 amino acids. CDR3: CASSKTTGSSNEQFF. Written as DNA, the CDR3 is TGTGCCAGCTCAAAGACGACAGGGTCGTCGAATGAGCAGTTCTTC.

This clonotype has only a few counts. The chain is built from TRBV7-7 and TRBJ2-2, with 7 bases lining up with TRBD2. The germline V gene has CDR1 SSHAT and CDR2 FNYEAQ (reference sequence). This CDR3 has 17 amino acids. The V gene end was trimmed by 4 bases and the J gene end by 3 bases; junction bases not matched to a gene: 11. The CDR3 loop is CASSYRIGGSYTGELFF. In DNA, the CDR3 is TGTGCCAGCAGCTATCGGATTGGCGGGAGTTACACCGGGGAGCTGTTTTTT.

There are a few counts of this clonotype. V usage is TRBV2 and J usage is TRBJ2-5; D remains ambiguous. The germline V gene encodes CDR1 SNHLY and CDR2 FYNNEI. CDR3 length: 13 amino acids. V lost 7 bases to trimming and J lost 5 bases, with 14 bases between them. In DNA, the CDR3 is TGTGCCAGCAAGATCCGGCAGTGGGAGACCCAGTACTTC. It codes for CASKIRQWETQYF.

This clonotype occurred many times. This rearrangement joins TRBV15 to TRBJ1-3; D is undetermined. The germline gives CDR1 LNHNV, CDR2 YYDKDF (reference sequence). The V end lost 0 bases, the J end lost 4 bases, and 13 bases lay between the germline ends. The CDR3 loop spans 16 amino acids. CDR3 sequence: CATSREWTAGGNTIYF. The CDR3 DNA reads TGTGCCACCAGCAGAGAATGGACCGCTGGGGGAAACACCATATATTTT.

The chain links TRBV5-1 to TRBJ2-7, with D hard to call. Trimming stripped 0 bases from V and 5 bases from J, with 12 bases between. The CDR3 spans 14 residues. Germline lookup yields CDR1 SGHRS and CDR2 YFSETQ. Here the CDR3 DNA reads TGCGCCAGCAGCTTGGCCCCCGGGCCCGACGAGCAGTACTTC. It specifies CASSLAPGPDEQYF.

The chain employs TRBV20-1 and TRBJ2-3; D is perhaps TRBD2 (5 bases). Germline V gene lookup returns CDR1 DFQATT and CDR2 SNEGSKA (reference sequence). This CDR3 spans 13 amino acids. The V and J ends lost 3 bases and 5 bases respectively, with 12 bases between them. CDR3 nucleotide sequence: TGCAGTGCTAGGGTGCCGGCGGGAGATACGCAGTATTTT. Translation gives CSARVPAGDTQYF.

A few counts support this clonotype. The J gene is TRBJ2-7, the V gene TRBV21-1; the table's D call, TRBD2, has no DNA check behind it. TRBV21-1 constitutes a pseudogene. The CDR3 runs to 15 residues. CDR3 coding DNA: TGTGCCAGCATCAGTTCTAGCGGACCTCGCTACGAGCAGTACTTC. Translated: CASISSSGPRYEQYF.

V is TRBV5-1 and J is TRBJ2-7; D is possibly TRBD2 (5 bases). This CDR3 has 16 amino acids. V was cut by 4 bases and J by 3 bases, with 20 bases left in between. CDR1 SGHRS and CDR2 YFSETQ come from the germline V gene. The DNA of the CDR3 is TGCGCCAGCAGCCGAAACCCACTAGTGGGATACTACGAGCAGTACTTC. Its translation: CASSRNPLVGYYEQYF.

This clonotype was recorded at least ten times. The CDR3 DNA reads TGCGCCAGCAGCTCTCTGACGGGGAACACTGAAGCTTTCTTT. Translation gives CASSSLTGNTEAFF. This chain joins TRBV5-1 and TRBJ1-1; D ambiguous. There are 14 residues in the CDR3. Between the trimmed V and J ends, which lost 3 bases and 1 base, there was a span of 10 bases. The germline gives CDR1 SGHRS, CDR2 YFSETQ.

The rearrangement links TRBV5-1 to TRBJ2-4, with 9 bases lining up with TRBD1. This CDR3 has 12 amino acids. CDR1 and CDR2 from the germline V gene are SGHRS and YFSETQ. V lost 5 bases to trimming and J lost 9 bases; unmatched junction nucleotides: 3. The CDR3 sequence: CASRPDRGIQYF. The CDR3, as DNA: TGCGCCAGCAGACCGGACAGGGGCATTCAGTACTTC.

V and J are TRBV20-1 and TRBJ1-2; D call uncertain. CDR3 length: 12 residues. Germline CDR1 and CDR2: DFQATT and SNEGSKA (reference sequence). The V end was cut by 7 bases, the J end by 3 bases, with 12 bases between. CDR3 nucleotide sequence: TGCAGTGGATATACGGTGGACTATGGCTACACCTTC. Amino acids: CSGYTVDYGYTF.

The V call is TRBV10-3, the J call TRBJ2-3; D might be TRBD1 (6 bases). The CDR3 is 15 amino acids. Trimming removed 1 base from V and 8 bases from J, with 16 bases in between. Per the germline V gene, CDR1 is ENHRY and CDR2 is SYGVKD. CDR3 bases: TGTGCCATCAGTGAGTGGGACACGCCGCTACGTACGCAGTATTTT. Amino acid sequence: CAISEWDTPLRTQYF.

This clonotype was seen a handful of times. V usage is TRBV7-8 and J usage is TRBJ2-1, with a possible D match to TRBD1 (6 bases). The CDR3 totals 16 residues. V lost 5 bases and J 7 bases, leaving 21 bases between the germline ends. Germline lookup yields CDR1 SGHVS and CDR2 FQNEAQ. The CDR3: CASSRPNNRVWNEQFF. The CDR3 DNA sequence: TGTGCCAGCAGCCGTCCCAACAACAGGGTTTGGAATGAGCAGTTCTTC.

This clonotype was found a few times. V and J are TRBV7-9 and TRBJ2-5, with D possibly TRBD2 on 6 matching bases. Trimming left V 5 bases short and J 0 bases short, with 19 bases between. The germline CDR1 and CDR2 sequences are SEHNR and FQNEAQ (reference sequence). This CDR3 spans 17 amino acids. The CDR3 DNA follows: TGTGCCAGCAGCCTTCCTAGAGGGAGGACGTACCAAGAGACCCAGTACTTC. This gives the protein CASSLPRGRTYQETQYF. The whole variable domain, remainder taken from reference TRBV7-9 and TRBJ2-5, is DTGVSQNPRHKITKRGQNVTFRCDPISEHNRLYWYRQTLGQGPEFLTYFQNEAQLEKSRLLSDRFSAERPKGSFSTLEIQRTEQGDSAMYLCASSLPRGRTYQETQYFGPGTRLLVL.

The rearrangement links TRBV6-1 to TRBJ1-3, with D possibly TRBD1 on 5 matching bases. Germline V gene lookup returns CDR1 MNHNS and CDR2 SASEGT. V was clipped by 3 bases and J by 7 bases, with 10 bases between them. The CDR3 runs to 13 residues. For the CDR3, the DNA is TGTGCCAGCAGTGAGGGAGGGGCCAACACCATATATTTT. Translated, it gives CASSEGGANTIYF.

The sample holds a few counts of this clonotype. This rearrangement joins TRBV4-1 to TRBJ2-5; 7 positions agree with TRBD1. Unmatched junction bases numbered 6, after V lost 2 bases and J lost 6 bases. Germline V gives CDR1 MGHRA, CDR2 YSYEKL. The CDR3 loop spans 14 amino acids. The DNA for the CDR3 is TGCGCCAGCAGCCAACAGGACAGGATGAAGACCCAGTACTTC. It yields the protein CASSQQDRMKTQYF.

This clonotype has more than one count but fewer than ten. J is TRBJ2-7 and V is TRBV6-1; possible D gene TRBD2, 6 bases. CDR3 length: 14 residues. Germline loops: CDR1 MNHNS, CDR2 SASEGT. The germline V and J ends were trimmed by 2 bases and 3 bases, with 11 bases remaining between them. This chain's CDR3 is CASSEPGTGYEQYF. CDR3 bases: TGTGCCAGCAGTGAACCCGGGACTGGCTACGAGCAGTACTTC.